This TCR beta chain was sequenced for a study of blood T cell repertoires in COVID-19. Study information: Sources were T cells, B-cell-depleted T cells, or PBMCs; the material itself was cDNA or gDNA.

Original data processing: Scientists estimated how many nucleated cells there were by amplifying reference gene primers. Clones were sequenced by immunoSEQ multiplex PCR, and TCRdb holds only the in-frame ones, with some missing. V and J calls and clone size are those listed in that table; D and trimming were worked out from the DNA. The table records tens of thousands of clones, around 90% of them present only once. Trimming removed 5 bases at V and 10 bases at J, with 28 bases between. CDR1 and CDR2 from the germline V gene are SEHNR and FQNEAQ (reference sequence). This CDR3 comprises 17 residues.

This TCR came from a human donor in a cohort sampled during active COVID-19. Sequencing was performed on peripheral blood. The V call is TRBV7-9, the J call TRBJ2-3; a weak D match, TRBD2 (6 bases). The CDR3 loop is CASSLVLRSSRGEAQYF. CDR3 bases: TGTGCCAGCAGCCTGGTCCTACGGTCTTCGCGCGGGGAGGCGCAGTATTTT.